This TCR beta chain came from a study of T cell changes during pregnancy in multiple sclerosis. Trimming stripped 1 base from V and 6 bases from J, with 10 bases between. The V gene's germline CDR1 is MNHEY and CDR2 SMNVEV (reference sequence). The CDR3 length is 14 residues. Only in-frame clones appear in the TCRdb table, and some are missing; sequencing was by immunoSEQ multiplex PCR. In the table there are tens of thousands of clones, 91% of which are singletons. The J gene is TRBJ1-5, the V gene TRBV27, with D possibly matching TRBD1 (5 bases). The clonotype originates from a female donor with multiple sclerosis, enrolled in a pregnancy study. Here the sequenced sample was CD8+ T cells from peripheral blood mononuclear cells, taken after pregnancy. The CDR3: CASSLLGGPQPQHF. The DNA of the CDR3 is TGTGCCAGCAGTTTATTGGGGGGACCTCAGCCCCAGCATTTT.